Shown below are 10 T cell receptor beta chains from a single sample sequenced in a study of CXCR3 chemokines and chemotherapy response in bladder cancer. In TCRdb, the PCR reads were re-called with MiXCR into one record per CDR3 protein. The repertoire holds 250 to 300 distinct CDR3 sequences, over 12% seen once, with about two fifths in the top ten. This specimen was collected from a patient whose treatment included neoadjuvant chemotherapy. These receptors all come from a human donor with bladder cancer that did not respond to neoadjuvant chemotherapy.

This clonotype qualifies as large. The J gene is TRBJ2-3, the V gene TRBV5-6, with D unresolved. V was shortened by 0 bases and J by 0 bases, with 14 bases between the two germline ends. This CDR3 has 17 residues. CDR1 and CDR2 (germline): SGHDT, YYEEEE. The CDR3: CASSLEYILTSTDTQYF. For the CDR3, the DNA is TGTGCCAGCAGCTTGGAATACATCTTGACTAGCACAGATACGCAGTATTTT.

Judged by abundance, this clonotype is hyperexpanded. The chain employs TRBV27 and TRBJ2-2; perhaps TRBD2 as D (5 bases). The CDR3 runs 17 residues. CDR1 MNHEY and CDR2 SMNVEV come from the germline V gene (reference sequence). Trimming took off 0 bases at V and 2 bases at J, with 13 bases between the two ends. CDR3 nucleotide sequence: TGTGCCAGCAGTTTATCGAGGGTGGCCGCTAACACCGGGGAGCTGTTTTTT. It encodes CASSLSRVAANTGELFF.

This clonotype ranks as medium-sized (0.01 to 0.1%). This chain joins TRBV12-3 or TRBV12-4 and TRBJ2-7; D may be TRBD1 or TRBD2 (5 bases each). V was cut by 5 bases and J by 0 bases, with 11 bases left in between. The CDR3 has 14 residues. CDR3 residues: CASSERGSSYEQYF. The CDR3 DNA follows: TGTGCCAGCAGTGAGAGGGGAAGCTCCTACGAGCAGTACTTC.

This clonotype is categorized as large. This chain links TRBV6-6 with TRBJ2-1, with 7 bases lining up with TRBD1. V was clipped by 6 bases and J by 8 bases; unmatched bases: 10. Germline V gives CDR1 MNHNY, CDR2 SVGAGI (reference sequence). The length of the CDR3 is 14 residues. The CDR3 bases are TGTGCCAGCAGCCTGACAGGGTTCAGGGATGAGCAGTTCTTC. Its translation is CASSLTGFRDEQFF.

By share, this clonotype ranks as hyperexpanded (1% or more). The rearrangement uses TRBV19 and TRBJ2-7, with D possibly being TRBD1 (5 bases). Germline-derived CDR1 and CDR2 are LNHDA and SQIVND (reference sequence). The CDR3 runs 13 residues. V dropped 5 bases and J dropped 2 bases, with 10 bases sitting between them. The DNA for the CDR3 is TGTGCCAGTAGTGTCAGGGTTACCTACGAGCAGTACTTC. Residues: CASSVRVTYEQYF.

This clonotype is large by share. This rearrangement joins TRBV7-9 to TRBJ1-1; D not certain. The germline gives CDR1 SEHNR, CDR2 FQNEAQ (reference sequence). This CDR3 spans 13 amino acids. Trimming left V 3 bases short and J 7 bases short, with 12 bases between. The chain's CDR3 is CASSFGQKSEAFF. The CDR3, as DNA: TGTGCCAGCAGCTTTGGGCAGAAAAGTGAAGCTTTCTTT.

In its sample, this clonotype ranks as large. The chain recombines TRBV20-1 with TRBJ2-1; 11 bases are a match to TRBD2. Per germline, CDR1 DFQATT and CDR2 SNEGSKA (reference sequence). The V and J ends lost 4 bases and 9 bases, in that order; junction bases with no gene match: 5. This CDR3 is 13 amino acids long. The DNA of the CDR3 is TGCAGTGCTATAGCGGGGGGGATCGGTGAGCAGTTCTTC. Translating it yields CSAIAGGIGEQFF.

In its sample, this clonotype was seen many times. The rearrangement joins TRBV6-5 to TRBJ1-6; D is unresolved. The CDR3 is 17 amino acids. Looked up from germline, CDR1 is MNHEY and CDR2 is SVGAGI. V was pared by 0 bases and J by 7 bases, with 16 bases between. The CDR3 sequence: CASSYSVHGEGNSPLHF. The CDR3 region has the DNA TGTGCCAGCAGTTACTCGGTCCACGGGGAAGGAAATTCACCCCTCCACTTT.

Regarding this clonotype: With only one base between it and a far larger clone, this is likely a read error. The V call is TRBV6-6, the J call TRBJ1-2; maybe TRBD1 (5 bases). The V end was cut by 8 bases, the J end by 6 bases, with 16 bases between. This CDR3 is built from 13 residues. From germline, CDR1 is MNHNY and CDR2 SVGAGI (reference sequence). CDR3 amino acids: CASGTGPSHGYTF. The CDR3 nucleotides read TGTGCCAGCGGCACGGGGCCCAGTCATGGCTACACCTTC.

CDR3 in amino acids: CASSQDSPGREKLFF. The CDR3 DNA is TGCGCCAGCAGCCAAGATTCCCCCGGGCGGGAAAAACTGTTTTTT. V usage is TRBV4-3 and J usage is TRBJ1-4; D unresolved. This CDR3 region has 15 residues. Trimming pared 0 bases from V and 8 bases from J, leaving 13 bases between. Germline V gene lookup returns CDR1 LGHNA and CDR2 YSLEER.